The clone carrying this T cell receptor (beta chain) was seen at least ten times. No antigen is known for it. The junction does not match germline at one end; this may be a read error. This record belongs to a study of neurological immune-mediated disorders. The cDNA was generated by 5'RACE with 10-nucleotide random UMIs. From 15-18 subjects, over 200 million TCR-beta sequences were obtained in each sequencing run. TCRdb recomputed calls from the 5' RACE reads with MiXCR, one row per CDR3 protein. Of about 62,000 distinct CDR3 sequences in the sample, less than 6% were seen once. Study conclusions and caveats: HTLV-1-associated myelopathy had the most TCR clonal expansion, whereas multiple sclerosis had the least (lower than in healthy controls).

The CDR3 length is 13 residues. CDR1 and CDR2 from the germline V gene are SSHAT and FNYEAQ (reference sequence). 2 million unsorted PBMCs were stored in RNAlater at -80 °C before RNA extraction. Sequencing input: PBMCs. The chain is built from TRBV7-7 and TRBJ2-5; 7 positions match TRBD2. This TCR was recovered from a woman aged 50 to 60 with multiple sclerosis. The CDR3 reads CASSLLGGETQYF. The CDR3 region has the DNA TGTGCTAGCAGCTTGCTGGGGGGGGAGACCCAGTACTTC.